This T cell receptor beta chain emerged from a study of breast tumors, draining lymph nodes, adjacent tissues. Points from the study as a whole: Compared with lymph nodes, tumors were less diverse; compared with nontumor tissue, more. Tumor and nontumor repertoires were significantly more similar in luminal-like than in basal-like breast cancer. Tumor T cell lymph node origin was a supported hypothesis, not proven. Most tumor T cells seemingly derive from lymph node, then expand in tumor.

This clonotype has ten or more counts. Its target is unknown. There are 12 residues in the CDR3. Trimming pared 7 bases from V and 7 bases from J, leaving 16 bases between. Germline loops: CDR1 SQVTM, CDR2 ANQGSEA. TCRdb used MiXCR to reprocess the multiplex PCR reads, holding one entry per CDR3 protein. The table has around 13,000 distinct CDR3 sequences, just over 70% seen once; the top ten hold 44%. This TCR was sampled from a female donor with breast cancer. Some clones in this sample may be carry-over from other donors' samples. J is TRBJ1-2 and V is TRBV29-1; a weak D match, TRBD1 (5 bases). The material sequenced was tumor-adjacent breast tissue. The CDR3 DNA sequence: TGCAGCGGCCAGGGTCTTCGGGGTGGCTACACCTTC. It translates to CSGQGLRGGYTF.